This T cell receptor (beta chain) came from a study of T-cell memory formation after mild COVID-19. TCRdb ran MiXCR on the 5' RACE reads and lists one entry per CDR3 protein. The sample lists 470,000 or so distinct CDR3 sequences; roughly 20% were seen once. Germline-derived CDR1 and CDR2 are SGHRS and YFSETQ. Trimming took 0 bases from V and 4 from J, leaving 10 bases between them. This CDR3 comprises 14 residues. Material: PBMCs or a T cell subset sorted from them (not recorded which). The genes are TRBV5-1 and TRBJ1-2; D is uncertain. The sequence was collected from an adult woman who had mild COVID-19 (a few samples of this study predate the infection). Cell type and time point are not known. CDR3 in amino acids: CASSLASGFYGYTF. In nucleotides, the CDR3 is TGCGCCAGCAGCTTGGCCAGTGGATTCTATGGCTACACCTTC. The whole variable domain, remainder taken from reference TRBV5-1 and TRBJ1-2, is KAGVTQTPRYLIKTRGQQVTLSCSPISGHRSVSWYQQTPGQGLQFLFEYFSETQRNKGNFPGRFSGRQFSNSRSEMNVSTLELGDSALYLCASSLASGFYGYTFGSGTRLTVV.